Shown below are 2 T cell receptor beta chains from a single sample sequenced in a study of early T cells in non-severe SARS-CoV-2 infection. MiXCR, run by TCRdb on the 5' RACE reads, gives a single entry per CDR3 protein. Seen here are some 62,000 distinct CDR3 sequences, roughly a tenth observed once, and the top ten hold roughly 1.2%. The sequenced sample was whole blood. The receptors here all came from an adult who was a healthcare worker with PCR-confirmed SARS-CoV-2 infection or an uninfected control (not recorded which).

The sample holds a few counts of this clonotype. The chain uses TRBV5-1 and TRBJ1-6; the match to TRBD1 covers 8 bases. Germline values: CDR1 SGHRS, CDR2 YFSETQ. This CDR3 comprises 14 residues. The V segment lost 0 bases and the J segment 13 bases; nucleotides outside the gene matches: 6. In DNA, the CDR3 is TGCGCCAGCAGCTTGGAGGGACAGGACTCGCCCCTCCACTTT. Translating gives CASSLEGQDSPLHF.

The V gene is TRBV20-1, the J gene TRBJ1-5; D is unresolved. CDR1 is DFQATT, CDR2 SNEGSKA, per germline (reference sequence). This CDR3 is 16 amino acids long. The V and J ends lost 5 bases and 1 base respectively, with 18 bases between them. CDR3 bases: TGCAGTGCTTCTCCGAGCGGAGTGTGGAGCAATCAGCCCCAGCATTTT. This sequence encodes CSASPSGVWSNQPQHF.